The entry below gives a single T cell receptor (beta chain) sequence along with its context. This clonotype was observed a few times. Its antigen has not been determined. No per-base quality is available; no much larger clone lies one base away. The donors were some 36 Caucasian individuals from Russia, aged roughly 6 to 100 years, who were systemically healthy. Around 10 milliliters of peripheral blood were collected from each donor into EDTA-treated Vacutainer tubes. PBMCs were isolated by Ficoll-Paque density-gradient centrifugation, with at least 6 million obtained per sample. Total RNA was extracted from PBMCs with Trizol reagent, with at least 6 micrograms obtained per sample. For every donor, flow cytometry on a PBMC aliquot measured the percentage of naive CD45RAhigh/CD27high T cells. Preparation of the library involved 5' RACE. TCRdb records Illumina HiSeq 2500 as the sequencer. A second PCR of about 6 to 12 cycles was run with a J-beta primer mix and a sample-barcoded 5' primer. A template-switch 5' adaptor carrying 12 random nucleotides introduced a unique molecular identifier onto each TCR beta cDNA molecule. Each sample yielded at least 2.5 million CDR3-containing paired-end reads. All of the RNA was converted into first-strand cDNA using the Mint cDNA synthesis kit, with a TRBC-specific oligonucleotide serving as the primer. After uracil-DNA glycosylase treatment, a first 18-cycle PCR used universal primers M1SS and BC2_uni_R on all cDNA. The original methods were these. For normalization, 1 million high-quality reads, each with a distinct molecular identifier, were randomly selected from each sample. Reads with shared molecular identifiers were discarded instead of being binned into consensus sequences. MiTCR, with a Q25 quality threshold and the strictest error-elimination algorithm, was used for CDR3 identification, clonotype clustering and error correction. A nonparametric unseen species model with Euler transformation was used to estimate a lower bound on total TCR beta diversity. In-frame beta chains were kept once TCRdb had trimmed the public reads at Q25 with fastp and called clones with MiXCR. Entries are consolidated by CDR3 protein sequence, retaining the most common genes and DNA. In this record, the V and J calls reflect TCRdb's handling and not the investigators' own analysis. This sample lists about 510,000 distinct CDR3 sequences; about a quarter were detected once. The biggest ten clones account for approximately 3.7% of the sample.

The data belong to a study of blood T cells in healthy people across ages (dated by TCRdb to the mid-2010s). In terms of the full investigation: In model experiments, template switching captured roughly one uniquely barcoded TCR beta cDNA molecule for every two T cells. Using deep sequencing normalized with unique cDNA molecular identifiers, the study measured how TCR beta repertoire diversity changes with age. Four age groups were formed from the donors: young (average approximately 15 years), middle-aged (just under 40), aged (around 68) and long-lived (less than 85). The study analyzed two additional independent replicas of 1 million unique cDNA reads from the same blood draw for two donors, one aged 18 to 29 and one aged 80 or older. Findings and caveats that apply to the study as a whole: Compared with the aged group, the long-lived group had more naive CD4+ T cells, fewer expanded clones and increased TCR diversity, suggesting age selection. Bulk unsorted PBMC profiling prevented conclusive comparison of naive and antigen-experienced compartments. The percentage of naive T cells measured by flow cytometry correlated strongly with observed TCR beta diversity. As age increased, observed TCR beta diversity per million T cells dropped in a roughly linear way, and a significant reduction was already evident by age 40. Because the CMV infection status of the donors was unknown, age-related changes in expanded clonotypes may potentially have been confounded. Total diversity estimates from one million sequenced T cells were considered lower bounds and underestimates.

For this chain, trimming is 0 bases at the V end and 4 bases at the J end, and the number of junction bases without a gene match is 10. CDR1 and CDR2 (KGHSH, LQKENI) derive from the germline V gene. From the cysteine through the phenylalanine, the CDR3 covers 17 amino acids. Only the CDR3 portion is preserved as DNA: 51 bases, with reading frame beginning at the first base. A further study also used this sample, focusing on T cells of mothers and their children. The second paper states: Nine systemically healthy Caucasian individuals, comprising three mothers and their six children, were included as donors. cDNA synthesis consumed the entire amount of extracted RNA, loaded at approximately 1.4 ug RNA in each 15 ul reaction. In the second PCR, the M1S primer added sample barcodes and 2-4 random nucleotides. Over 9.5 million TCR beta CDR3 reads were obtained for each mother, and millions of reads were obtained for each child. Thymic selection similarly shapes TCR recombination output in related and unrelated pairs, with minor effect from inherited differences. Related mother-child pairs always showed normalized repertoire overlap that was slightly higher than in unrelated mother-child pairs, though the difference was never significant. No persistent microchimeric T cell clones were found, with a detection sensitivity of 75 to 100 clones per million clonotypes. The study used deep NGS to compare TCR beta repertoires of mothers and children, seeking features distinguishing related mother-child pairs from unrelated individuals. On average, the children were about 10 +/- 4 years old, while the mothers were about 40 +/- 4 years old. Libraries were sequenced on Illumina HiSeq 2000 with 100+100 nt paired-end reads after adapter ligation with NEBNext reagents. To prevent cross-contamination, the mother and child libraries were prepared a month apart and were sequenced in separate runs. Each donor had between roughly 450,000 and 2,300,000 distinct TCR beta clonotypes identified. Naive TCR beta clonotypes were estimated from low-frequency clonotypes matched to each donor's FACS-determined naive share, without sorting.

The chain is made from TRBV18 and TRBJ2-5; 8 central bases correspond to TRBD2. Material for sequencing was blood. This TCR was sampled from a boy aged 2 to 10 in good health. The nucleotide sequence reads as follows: TGTGCCAGCTCACCACCGATCAAGATGGCGGGAGGAGAGACCCAGTACTTC. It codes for CASSPPIKMAGGETQYF.